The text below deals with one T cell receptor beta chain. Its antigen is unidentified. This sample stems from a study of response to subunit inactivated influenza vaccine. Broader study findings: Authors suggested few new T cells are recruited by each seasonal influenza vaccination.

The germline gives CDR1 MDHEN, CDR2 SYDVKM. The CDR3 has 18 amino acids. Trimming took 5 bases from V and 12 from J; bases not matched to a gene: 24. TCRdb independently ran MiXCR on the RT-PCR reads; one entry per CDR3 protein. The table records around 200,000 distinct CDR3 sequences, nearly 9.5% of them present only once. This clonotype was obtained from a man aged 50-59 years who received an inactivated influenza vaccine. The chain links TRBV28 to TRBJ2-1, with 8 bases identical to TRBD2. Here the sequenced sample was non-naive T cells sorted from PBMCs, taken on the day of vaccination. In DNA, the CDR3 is TGTGCCAGCAGTGGGGCCCGGGCTAGCGGGCTCCTCTTCGATGGGCAGTTCTTC. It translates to CASSGARASGLLFDGQFF.